Described below is a single TCR beta chain sequence and its context. Its antigen target is currently unknown. No base quality information exists; no much larger clone differs at one position. The record originates from a study of blood T cell repertoires in COVID-19 (dated by TCRdb to the early 2020s). Looking at the study overall: The collaborator samples originated in the United States, Italy and Spain and spanned the acute and convalescent phases of COVID-19. The samples were drawn from the first 160 participants of the ongoing ImmuneRACE study and from 1,254 subjects provided by 6 global collaborators. Subjects who had been exposed to COVID-19, were actively infected with it, or had recovered from it provided the deeply sampled blood TCRbeta repertoires that made up the dataset. Sample metadata almost always included a de-identified subject ID, COVID-19 status, age in years and sex. Where available, HLA class I and class II types were taken from metadata supplied by the sample provider and were not determined by assay-based typing. The repertoires were released in a freely available public database meant as a resource for research on the immune response to SARS-CoV-2. The material from the prospective study consisted of cDNA or gDNA derived from T cells, B-cell-depleted T cells, or PBMCs. Study-wide findings and limitations: How much clinical and demographic metadata was included differed by source and by participant, and the metadata was provided uncurated.

Each collaborating institution followed its own protocols to collect whole blood in K2EDTA tubes. For TCRbeta analysis, collaborator samples were shipped as frozen whole blood, as isolated PBMCs, or as DNA extracted from either sample type. TCRbeta CDR3 regions were amplified from genomic DNA by means of the immunoSEQ Assay, a bias-controlled multiplex PCR. From the authors' description of their analysis: Nucleated cell counts per sample were estimated from amplification of reference gene primers within the assay. To quantify the absolute abundance of each unique TCRbeta CDR3 rearrangement, sequence reads were collapsed and filtered. For each sample, productive Simpson clonality was calculated as the square root of Simpson's diversity index across productive rearrangements. The clones in this table, taken by TCRdb from immuneACCESS, are in-frame only. Not every clone is retained; where verified, under half of the shortfall comes from an unresolved V gene, and the cause of the rest is unknown. That table is the source of V, J and clone size, and D and trimming were worked out from the DNA. The sample includes 300,000 to 450,000 clones, with 85% observed a single time. The ten top clones hold 3.5% to 4% of the sample.

From cysteine to phenylalanine, the CDR3 is 14 amino acids long. Only CDR3 DNA remains: 42 bases, in frame from the first base. The V end loses 5 bases and the J end loses 3 bases, and a stretch of 12 bases separates them. The germline V gene (reference sequence) supplies CDR1 SGHNT and CDR2 YYREEE. What was sequenced was peripheral blood. The chain couples TRBV5-4 to TRBJ1-3; a tentative D call is TRBD1 (6 bases match). The TCR originated in a woman aged 18 to 35 with acute or convalescent COVID-19. The DNA is as follows: TGTGCCAGCAGATCTGGACAGTATGGAAACACCATATATTTT. The translation is CASRSGQYGNTIYF.